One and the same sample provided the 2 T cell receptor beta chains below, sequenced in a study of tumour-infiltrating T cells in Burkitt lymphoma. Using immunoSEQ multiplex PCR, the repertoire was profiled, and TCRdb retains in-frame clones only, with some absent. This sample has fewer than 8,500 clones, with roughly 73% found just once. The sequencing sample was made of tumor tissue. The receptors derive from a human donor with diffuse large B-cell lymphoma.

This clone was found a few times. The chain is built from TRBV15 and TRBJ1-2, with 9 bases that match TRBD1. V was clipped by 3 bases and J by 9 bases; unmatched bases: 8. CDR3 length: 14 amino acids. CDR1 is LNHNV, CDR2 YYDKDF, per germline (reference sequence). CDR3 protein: CATSSSRDRASYTF. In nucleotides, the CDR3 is TGTGCCACCAGCAGCTCCCGGGACAGGGCTAGCTACACCTTC.

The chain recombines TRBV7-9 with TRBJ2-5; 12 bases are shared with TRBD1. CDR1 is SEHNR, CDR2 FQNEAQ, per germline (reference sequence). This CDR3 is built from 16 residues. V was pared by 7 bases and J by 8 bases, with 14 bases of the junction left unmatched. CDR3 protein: CASTSLGQGALDTQYF. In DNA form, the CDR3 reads TGTGCCAGCACCTCGCTGGGACAGGGGGCCTTAGATACCCAGTACTTC.